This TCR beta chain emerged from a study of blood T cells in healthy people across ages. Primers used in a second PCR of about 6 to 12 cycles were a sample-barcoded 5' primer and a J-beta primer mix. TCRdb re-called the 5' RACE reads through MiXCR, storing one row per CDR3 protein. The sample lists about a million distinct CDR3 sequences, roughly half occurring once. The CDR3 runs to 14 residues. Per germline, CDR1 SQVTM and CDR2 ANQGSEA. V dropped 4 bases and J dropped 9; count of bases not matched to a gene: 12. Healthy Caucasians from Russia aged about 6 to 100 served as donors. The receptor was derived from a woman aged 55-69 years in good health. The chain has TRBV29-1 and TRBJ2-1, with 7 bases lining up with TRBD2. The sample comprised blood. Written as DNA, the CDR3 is TGCAGCGTTGCCAGGACTAGAGCGGAAACTGAGCAGTTCTTC. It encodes CSVARTRAETEQFF.